The 10 T cell receptor beta chains below come from one sample, sequenced in a study of T cell responses to AZD1222 COVID-19 vaccine. Measured with immunoSEQ multiplex PCR; TCRdb has only the in-frame clones, and not every one. In the table there are 140,000 to 150,000 clones, 80% to 90% of which are singletons. The sequencing used peripheral blood, collected on day 0 of AZD1222 vaccination. Source of these receptors: an adult in good health.

The rearrangement links TRBV7-2 to TRBJ1-1, with D hard to call. Trimming removed 4 bases from V and 6 bases from J, with 15 bases in between. Germline loops: CDR1 SGHTA, CDR2 FQGNSA. This CDR3 region has 14 residues. The CDR3 protein is CASSSFSGGAEAFF. CDR3 nucleotide sequence: TGTGCCAGCAGCTCCTTCTCGGGAGGCGCTGAAGCTTTCTTT. The variable domain in full, completed from reference TRBV7-2 and TRBJ1-1, reads GAGVSQSPSNKVTEKGKDVELRCDPISGHTALYWYRQSLGQGLEFLIYFQGNSAPDKSGLPSDRFSAERTGGSVSTLTIQRTQQEDSAVYLCASSSFSGGAEAFFGQGTRLTVV.

The chain joins TRBV4-2 to TRBJ2-2; D perhaps matches TRBD2 (6 bases). The CDR3 consists of 15 residues. CDR1 is LGHNA and CDR2 is YNFKEQ in the germline V gene. Trimming took off 7 bases at V and 1 base at J, with 13 bases between the two ends. The CDR3 DNA reads as TGTGCCAGCACCTTTGGCGGGGAGAACACCGGGGAGCTGTTTTTT. Translating gives CASTFGGENTGELFF.

The chain uses TRBV5-1 and TRBJ2-7, with 9 positions matching TRBD1. Germline CDR1 reads SGHRS; CDR2 reads YFSETQ. The CDR3 length is 18 residues. J lost 2 bases, V lost 0 bases, and 12 bases had no gene match. CDR3 loop: CASSLEGQGFFSPYEQYF. DNA of the CDR3: TGCGCCAGCAGCTTGGAGGGACAGGGTTTTTTTTCCCCCTACGAGCAGTACTTC.

This rearrangement joins TRBV7-9 to TRBJ2-7; D possibly uses TRBD1 or TRBD2 (6 bases each). With 6 bases removed from V and 3 bases from J, the gap between germline ends came to 15 bases. CDR3 size: 14 residues. Germline values: CDR1 SEHNR, CDR2 FQNEAQ (reference sequence). The CDR3 region is CASSSQGLLYEQYF. CDR3 bases: TGTGCCAGCAGTTCACAGGGACTCCTCTACGAGCAGTACTTC.

The gene calls are TRBV6-1 and TRBJ1-5, with a possible D match to TRBD1 (6 bases). Trimming cost V 2 bases and J 4 bases, with 12 bases left between them. The CDR3 totals 15 residues. Germline-derived CDR1 and CDR2 are MNHNS and SASEGT. The chain's CDR3 is CASSELGQGNQPQHF. CDR3 bases: TGTGCCAGCAGTGAATTGGGTCAGGGGAATCAGCCCCAGCATTTT.

This clone was seen once. The rearrangement uses TRBV7-2 and TRBJ2-3; TRBD1 might be the D (6 bases). This CDR3 spans 13 amino acids. Deletions cut 8 bases from V and 5 bases from J, with 14 bases between. The germline gives CDR1 SGHTA, CDR2 FQGNSA. This CDR3 reads CASAWGHGDTQYF. The CDR3 nucleotides are TGTGCCAGCGCTTGGGGGCATGGAGATACGCAGTATTTT.

The chain uses TRBV30 and TRBJ2-2; D not certain. The V gene's germline CDR1 is GTSNPN and CDR2 SVGIG (reference sequence). The CDR3 covers 13 residues. The germline V and J ends were trimmed by 2 bases and 3 bases, with 7 bases remaining between them. The CDR3 region is CAWSPTDTGELFF. The CDR3 nucleotides read TGTGCCTGGAGTCCCACCGACACCGGGGAGCTGTTTTTT.

The chain combines TRBV6-1 with TRBJ2-7; the match to TRBD2 covers 9 bases. Germline CDR1 and CDR2: MNHNS and SASEGT. V gave up 2 bases and J gave up 4 bases; unmatched junction bases: 9. The CDR3 spans 16 residues. The CDR3 loop reads CASSEPASGIPYEQYF. The CDR3 nucleotides are TGTGCCAGCAGTGAACCGGCTAGCGGGATCCCTTACGAGCAGTACTTC.

The chain uses TRBV19 and TRBJ2-7; 11 bases fit TRBD2. This CDR3 spans 14 amino acids. The J segment lost 2 bases and the V segment lost 5 bases, leaving 2 bases of the junction unmatched. Germline values: CDR1 LNHDA, CDR2 SQIVND (reference sequence). Here the CDR3 reads CASSPGLAAYEQYF. The DNA of the CDR3 is TGTGCCAGTAGTCCGGGACTAGCGGCCTACGAGCAGTACTTC.

This clone was seen just once. V is TRBV18 and J is TRBJ2-7; D not resolved. Germline V gives CDR1 KGHSH, CDR2 LQKENI. The CDR3 has 14 residues. Trimming left V 1 base short and J 5 bases short, with 12 bases between. DNA for the CDR3: TGTGCCAGCTCACCACTCCAGGTTGGGGACGAGCAGTACTTC. Amino acids: CASSPLQVGDEQYF.